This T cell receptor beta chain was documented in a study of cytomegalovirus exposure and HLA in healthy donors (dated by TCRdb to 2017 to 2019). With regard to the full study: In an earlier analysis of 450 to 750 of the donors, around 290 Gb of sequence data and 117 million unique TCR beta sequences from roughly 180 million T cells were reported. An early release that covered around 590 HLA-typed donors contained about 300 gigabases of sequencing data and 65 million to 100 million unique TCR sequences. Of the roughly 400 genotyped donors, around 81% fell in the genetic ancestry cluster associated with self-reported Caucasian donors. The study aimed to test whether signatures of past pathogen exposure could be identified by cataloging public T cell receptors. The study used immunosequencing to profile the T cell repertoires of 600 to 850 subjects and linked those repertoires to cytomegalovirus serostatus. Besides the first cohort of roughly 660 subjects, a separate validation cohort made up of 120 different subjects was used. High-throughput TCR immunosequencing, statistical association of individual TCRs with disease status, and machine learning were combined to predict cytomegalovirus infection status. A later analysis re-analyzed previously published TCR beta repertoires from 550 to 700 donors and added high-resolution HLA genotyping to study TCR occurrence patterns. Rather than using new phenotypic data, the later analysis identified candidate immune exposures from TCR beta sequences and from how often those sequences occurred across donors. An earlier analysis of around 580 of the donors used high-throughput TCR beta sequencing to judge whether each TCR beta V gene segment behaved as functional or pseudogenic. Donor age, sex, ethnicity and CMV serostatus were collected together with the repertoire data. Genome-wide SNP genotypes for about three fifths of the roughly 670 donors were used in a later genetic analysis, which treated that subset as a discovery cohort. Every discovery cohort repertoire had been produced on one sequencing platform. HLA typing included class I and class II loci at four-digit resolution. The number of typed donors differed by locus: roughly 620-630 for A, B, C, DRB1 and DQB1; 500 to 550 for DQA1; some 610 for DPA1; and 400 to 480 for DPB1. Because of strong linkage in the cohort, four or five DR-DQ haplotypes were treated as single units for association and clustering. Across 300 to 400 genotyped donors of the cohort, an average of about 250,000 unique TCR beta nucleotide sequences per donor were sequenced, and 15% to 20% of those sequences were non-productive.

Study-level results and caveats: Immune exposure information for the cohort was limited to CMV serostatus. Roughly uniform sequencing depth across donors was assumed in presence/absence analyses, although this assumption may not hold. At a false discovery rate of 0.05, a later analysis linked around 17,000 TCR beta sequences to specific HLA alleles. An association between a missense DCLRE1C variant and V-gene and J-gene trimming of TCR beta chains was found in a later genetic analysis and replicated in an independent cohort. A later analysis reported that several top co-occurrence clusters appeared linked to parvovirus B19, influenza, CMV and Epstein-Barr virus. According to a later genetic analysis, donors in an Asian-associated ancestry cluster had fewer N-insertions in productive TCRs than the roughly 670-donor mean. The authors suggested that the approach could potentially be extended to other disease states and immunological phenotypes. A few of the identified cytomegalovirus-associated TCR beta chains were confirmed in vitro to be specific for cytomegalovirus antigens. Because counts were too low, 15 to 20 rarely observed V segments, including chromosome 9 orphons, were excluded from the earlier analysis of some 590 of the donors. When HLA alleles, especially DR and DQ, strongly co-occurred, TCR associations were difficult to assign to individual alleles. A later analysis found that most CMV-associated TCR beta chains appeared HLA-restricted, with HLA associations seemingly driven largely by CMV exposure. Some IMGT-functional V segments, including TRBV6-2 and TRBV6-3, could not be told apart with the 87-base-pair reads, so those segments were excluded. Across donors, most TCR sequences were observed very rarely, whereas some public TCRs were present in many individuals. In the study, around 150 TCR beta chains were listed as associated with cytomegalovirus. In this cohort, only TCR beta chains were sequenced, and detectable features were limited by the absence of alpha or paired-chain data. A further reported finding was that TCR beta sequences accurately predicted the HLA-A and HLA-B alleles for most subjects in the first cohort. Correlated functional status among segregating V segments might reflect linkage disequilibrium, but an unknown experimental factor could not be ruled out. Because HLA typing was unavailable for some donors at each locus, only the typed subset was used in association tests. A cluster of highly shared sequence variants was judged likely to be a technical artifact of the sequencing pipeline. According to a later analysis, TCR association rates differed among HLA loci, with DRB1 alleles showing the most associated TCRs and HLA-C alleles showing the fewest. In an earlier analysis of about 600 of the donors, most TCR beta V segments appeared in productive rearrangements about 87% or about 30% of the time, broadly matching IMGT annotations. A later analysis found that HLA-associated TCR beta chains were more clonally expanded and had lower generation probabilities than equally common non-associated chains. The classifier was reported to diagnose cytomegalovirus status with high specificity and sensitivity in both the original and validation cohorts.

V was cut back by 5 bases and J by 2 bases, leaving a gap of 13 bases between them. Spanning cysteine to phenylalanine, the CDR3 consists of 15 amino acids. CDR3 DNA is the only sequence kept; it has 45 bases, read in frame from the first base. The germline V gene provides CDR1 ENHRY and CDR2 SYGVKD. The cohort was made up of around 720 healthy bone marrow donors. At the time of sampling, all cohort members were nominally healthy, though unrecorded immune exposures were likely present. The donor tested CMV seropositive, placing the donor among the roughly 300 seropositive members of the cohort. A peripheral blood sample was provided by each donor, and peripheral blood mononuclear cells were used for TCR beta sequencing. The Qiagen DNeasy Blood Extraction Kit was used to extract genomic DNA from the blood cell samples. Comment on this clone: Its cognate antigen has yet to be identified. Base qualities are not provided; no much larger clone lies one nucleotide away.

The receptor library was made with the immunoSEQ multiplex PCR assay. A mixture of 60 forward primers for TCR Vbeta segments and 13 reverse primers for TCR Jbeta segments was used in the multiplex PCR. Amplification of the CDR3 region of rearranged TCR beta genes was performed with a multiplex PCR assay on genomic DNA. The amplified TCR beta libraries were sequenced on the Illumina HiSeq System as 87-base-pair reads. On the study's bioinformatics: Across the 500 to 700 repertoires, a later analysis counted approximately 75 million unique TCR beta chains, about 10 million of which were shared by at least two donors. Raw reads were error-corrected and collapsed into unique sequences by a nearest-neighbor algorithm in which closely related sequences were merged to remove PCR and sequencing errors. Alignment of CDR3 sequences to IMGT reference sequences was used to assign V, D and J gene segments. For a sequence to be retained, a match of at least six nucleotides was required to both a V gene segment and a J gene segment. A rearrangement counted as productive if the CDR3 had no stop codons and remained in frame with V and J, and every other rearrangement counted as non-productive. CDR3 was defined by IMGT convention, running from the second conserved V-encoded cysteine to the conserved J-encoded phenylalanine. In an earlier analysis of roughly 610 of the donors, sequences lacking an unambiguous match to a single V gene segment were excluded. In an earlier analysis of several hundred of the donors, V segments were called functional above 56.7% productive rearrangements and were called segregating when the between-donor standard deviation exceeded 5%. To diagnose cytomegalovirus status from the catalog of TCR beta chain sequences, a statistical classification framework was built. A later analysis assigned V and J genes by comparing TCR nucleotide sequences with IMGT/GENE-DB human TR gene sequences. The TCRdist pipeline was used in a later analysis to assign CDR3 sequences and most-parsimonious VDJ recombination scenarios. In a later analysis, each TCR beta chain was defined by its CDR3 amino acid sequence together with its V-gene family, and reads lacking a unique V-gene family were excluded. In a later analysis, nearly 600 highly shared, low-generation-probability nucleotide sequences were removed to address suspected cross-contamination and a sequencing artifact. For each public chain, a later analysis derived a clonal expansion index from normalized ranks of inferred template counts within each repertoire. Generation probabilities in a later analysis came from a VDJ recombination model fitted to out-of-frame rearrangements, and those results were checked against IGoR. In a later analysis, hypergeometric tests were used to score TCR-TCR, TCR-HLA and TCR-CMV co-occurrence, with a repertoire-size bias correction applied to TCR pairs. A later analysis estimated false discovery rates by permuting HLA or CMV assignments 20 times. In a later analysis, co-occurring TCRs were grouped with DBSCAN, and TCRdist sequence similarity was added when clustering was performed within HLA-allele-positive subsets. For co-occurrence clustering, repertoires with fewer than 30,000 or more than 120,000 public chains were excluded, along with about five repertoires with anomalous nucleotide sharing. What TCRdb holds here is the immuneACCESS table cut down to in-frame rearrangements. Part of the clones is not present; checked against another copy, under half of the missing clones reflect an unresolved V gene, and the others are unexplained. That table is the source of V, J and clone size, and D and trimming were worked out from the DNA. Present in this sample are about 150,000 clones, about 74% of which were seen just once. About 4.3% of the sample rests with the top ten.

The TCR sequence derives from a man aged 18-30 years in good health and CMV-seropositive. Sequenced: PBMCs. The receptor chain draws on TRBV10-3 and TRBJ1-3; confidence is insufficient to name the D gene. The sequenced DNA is TGTGCCATCAGTCCAAAAGAAGCCCCTGGAAACACCATATATTTT. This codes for CAISPKEAPGNTIYF.